Listed below are T cell receptor beta chains from one sample, sequenced in a study of blood T cells in healthy people across ages. TCRdb ran MiXCR on the 5' RACE reads and lists one entry per CDR3 protein. The data contain roughly 680,000 distinct CDR3 sequences, around 45% of them singletons. Source material: blood. All receptors come from a woman aged 55-69 years in good health. The CDR3 runs from the conserved cysteine through the conserved F or W. D genes are given only for firm matches. Clone size is given for some rows only: seen once, a few or many times, or a class if the clone is expanded.

size	D	V	J	CDR3	DNA
once	-	TRBV7-2	TRBJ2-5	CASSKGADRFQETQYF	TGTGCCAGCAGCAAAGGGGCGGACCGGTTCCAAGAGACCCAGTACTTC
once	-	TRBV7-2	TRBJ1-1	CASSSATENTEAFF	TGTGCCAGCAGCTCAGCTACAGAGAACACTGAAGCTTTCTTT
-	-	TRBV6-2/TRBV6-3	TRBJ2-5	CASSSIIADFQETQYF	TGTGCCAGCAGTTCGATAATAGCTGACTTCCAAGAGACCCAGTACTTC
-	-	TRBV2	TRBJ2-2	CASSDPGELFF	TGTGCCAGCAGTGATCCCGGGGAGCTGTTTTTT
-	-	TRBV20-1	TRBJ2-3	CSALRQGTDTQYF	TGCAGTGCTCTGAGACAGGGCACAGATACGCAGTATTTT
-	-	TRBV2	TRBJ1-1	CASEESYTEAFF	TGTGCCAGTGAAGAATCGTACACTGAAGCTTTCTTT
-	-	TRBV4-3	TRBJ2-7	CASSPLRDYNEQYF	TGCGCCAGCAGCCCCCTTAGGGATTACAATGAGCAGTACTTC
-	-	TRBV12-5	TRBJ2-1	CASGLVLVGSGTYNEQFF	TGTGCTAGTGGTTTGGTACTTGTTGGTAGCGGTACTTACAATGAGCAGTTCTTC
-	-	TRBV30	TRBJ1-2	CAWSTRVQGLFCGYTF	TGTGCCTGGAGTACCCGAGTTCAAGGGTTGTTCTGCGGCTACACCTTC
-	TRBD1	TRBV4-2	TRBJ2-4	CASSHDFRGQGVLAKNIQYF	TGTGCCAGCAGCCATGATTTCAGGGGACAGGGGGTACTAGCCAAAAACATTCAGTACTTC
once	-	TRBV4-3	TRBJ1-4	CASGQEAGGVNVEKLFF	TGCGCCAGCGGCCAAGAGGCAGGCGGAGTGAACGTTGAAAAACTGTTTTTT
-	-	TRBV12-3/TRBV12-4	TRBJ2-7	CASTIGRAVTYEQYF	TGTGCCAGCACCATCGGACGAGCGGTAACCTACGAGCAGTACTTC
-	-	TRBV10-3	TRBJ2-1	CATSDGRESNEQFF	TGTGCCACCAGTGATGGTAGGGAGAGCAATGAGCAGTTCTTC
-	-	TRBV18	TRBJ1-2	CASSLQGWYGYTF	TGTGCCAGCTCACTACAGGGTTGGTATGGCTACACCTTC
-	TRBD1	TRBV6-8	TRBJ2-7	CASSSRDRVRYEQYF	TGTGCCAGCAGTTCCCGGGACAGGGTAAGGTACGAGCAGTACTTC
-	-	TRBV2	TRBJ2-3	CASFWQGPDTRYF	TGTGCCAGCTTTTGGCAGGGCCCAGATACGCGGTATTTT
few	TRBD2	TRBV7-2	TRBJ2-3	CASSPLTSAKSDTQYF	TGTGCCAGCAGCCCACTTACTAGCGCGAAGTCAGATACGCAGTATTTT
few	-	TRBV6-6	TRBJ2-7	CASRFGQQSSYEQYF	TGTGCCAGCAGGTTCGGACAGCAGAGCTCCTACGAGCAGTACTTC
-	-	TRBV7-2	TRBJ2-7	CASSPTVDSYEQYF	TGTGCCAGCAGCCCGACTGTCGACTCCTACGAGCAGTACTTC
-	TRBD1	TRBV5-1	TRBJ2-5	CASSRTGVPEETQYF	TGCGCCAGCAGCAGGACAGGGGTTCCAGAAGAGACCCAGTACTTC
-	-	TRBV27	TRBJ2-5	CASSQGTRGSQETQYF	TGTGCCAGCAGCCAGGGGACCAGAGGGTCCCAAGAGACCCAGTACTTC
-	-	TRBV20-1	TRBJ2-3	CSARDARSDTQYF	TGCAGTGCTAGGGACGCACGATCAGATACGCAGTATTTT
-	-	TRBV5-1	TRBJ1-2	CASSPSTGTYGYTF	TGCGCCAGCAGCCCATCCACAGGGACCTATGGCTACACCTTC
few	-	TRBV7-9	TRBJ2-1	CASSFSRPPVNEQFF	TGTGCCAGCAGCTTCAGTAGGCCTCCCGTCAATGAGCAGTTCTTC
few	TRBD2	TRBV6-2/TRBV6-3	TRBJ2-3	CASGRLAATDTQYF	TGTGCCAGCGGGAGACTAGCGGCCACAGATACGCAGTATTTT
-	-	TRBV7-2	TRBJ2-3	CASSHLRGTDTQYF	TGTGCCAGCAGCCATCTCCGGGGCACAGATACGCAGTATTTT
-	-	TRBV4-2	TRBJ1-5	CASSPQGQGSNQPQHF	TGTGCCAGCAGCCCACAGGGTCAGGGGAGCAATCAGCCCCAGCATTTT
-	-	TRBV7-3	TRBJ1-6	CASSLPSVTANNSPLHF	TGTGCCAGCAGCTTACCCTCAGTGACAGCGAATAATTCACCCCTCCACTTT
-	-	TRBV20-1	TRBJ2-7	CSARVRNEQYF	TGCAGTGCTAGGGTACGCAATGAGCAGTACTTC
few	-	TRBV18	TRBJ2-1	CASSPPGSYEQFF	TGTGCCAGCTCACCACCGGGCAGCTATGAGCAGTTCTTC
-	-	TRBV29-1	TRBJ1-1	CSGAAGDTEAFF	TGCAGCGGGGCGGCCGGGGACACTGAAGCTTTCTTT
few	-	TRBV7-2	TRBJ2-1	CASSLAGTNEQFF	TGTGCCAGCAGCTTGGCGGGAACAAATGAGCAGTTCTTC
-	-	TRBV20-1	TRBJ1-4	CSRRQGSGEKLFF	TGCAGTAGGCGACAAGGCAGTGGGGAAAAACTGTTTTTT